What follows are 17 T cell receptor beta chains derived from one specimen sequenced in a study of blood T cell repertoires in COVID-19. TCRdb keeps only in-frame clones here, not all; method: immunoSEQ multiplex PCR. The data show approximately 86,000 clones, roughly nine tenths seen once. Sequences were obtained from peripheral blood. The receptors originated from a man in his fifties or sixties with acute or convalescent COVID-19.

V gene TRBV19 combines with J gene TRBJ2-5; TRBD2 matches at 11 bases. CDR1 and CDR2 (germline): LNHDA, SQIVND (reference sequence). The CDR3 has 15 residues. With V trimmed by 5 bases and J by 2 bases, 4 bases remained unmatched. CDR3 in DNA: TGTGCCAGTAGTTTGACTAGCGGGGTGCAAGAGACCCAGTACTTC. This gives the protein CASSLTSGVQETQYF.

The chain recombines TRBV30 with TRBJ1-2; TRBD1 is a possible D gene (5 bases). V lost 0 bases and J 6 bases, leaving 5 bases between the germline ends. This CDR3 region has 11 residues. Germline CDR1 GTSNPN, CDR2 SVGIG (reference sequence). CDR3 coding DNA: TGTGCCTGGAGTGTGGGGCATGGCTACACCTTC. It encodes CAWSVGHGYTF.

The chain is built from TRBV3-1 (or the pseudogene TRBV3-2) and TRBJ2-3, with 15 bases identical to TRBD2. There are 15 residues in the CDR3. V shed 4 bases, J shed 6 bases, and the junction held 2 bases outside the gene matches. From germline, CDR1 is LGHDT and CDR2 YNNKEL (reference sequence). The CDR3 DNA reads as TGTGCCAGCAGCCTCGGGACTAGCGGGGGGGATACGCAGTATTTT. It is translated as CASSLGTSGGDTQYF.

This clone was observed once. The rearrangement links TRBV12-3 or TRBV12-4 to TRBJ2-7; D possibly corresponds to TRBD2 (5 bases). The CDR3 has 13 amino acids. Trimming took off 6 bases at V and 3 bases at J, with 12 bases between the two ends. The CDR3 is CASSILRDYEQYF. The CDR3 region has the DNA TGTGCCAGCAGCATTCTCCGGGACTACGAGCAGTACTTC.

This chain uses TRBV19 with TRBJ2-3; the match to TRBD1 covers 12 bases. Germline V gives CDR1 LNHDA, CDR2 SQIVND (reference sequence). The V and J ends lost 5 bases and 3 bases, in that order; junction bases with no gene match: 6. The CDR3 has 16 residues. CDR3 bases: TGTGCCAGTAGTGTCCGGGACAGGGGGCGGACAGATACGCAGTATTTT. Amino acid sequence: CASSVRDRGRTDTQYF.

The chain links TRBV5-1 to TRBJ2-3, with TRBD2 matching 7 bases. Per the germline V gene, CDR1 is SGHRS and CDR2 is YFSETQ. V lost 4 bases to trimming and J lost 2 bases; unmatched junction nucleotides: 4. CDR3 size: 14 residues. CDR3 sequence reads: CASSTGLNTDTQYF. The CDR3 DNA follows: TGCGCCAGCAGCACGGGACTAAACACAGATACGCAGTATTTT.

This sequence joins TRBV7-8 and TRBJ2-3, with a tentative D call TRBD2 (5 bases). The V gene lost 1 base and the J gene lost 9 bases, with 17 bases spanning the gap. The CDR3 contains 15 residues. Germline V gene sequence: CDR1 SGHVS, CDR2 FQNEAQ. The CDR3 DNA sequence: TGTGCCAGCAGCTTAGACGGGGTAGGCCCCCTCACGCAGTATTTT. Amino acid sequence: CASSLDGVGPLTQYF.

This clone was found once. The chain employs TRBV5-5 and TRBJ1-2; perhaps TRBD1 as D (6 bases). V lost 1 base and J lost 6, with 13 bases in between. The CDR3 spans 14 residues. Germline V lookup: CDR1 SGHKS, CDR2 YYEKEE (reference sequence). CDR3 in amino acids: CASSLSGGFDGYTF. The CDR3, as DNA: TGTGCCAGCAGCTTGTCGGGGGGCTTTGATGGCTACACCTTC.

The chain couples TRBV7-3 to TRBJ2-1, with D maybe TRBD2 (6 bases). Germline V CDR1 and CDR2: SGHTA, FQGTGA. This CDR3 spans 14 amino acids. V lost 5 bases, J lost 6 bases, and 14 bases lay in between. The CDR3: CASSPGLLANEQFF. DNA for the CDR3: TGTGCCAGCAGCCCCGGCTTACTAGCCAATGAGCAGTTCTTC.

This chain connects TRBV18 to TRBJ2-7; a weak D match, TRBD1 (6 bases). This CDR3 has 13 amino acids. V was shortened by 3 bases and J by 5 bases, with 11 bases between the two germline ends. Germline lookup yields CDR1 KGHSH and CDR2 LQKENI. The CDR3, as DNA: TGTGCCAGCTCACCCCACAGGGACGACGAGCAGTACGTC. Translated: CASSPHRDDEQYV.

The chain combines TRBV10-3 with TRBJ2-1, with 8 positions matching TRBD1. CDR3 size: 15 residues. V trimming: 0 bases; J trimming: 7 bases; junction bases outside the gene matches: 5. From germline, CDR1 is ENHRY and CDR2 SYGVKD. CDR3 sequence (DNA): TGTGCCATCAGTGAGTCGACAGGGGCTCGGAATGAGCAGTTCTTC. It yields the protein CAISESTGARNEQFF.

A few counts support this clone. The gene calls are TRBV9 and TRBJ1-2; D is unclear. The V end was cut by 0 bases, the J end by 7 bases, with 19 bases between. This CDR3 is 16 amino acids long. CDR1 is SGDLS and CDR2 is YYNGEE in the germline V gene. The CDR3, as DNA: TGTGCCAGCAGCGTAGTAGCAGACGCCACCTCGAGTGGCTACACCTTC. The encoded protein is CASSVVADATSSGYTF. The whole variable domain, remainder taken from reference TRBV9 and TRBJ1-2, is DSGVTQTPKHLITATGQRVTLRCSPRSGDLSVYWYQQSLDQGLQFLIQYYNGEERAKGNILERFSAQQFPDLHSELNLSSLELGDSALYFCASSVVADATSSGYTFGSGTRLTVV.

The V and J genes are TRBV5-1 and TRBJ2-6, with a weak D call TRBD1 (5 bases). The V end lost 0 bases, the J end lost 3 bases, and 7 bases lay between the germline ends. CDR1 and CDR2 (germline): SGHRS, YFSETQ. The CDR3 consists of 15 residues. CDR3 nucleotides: TGCGCCAGCAGCTTGGAGGGGTTTGGGGCCAACGTCCTGACTTTC. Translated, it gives CASSLEGFGANVLTF.

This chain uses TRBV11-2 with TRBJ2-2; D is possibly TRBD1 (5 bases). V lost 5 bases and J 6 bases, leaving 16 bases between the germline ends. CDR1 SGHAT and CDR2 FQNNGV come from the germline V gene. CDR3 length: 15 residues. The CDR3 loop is CASSATTQGSGELFF. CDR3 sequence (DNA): TGTGCCAGCAGCGCGACAACTCAGGGCTCCGGGGAGCTGTTTTTT.

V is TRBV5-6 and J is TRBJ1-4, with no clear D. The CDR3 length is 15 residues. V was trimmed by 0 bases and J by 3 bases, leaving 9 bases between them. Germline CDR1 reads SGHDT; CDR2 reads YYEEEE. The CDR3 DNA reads TGTGCCAGCAGCTTGGCCGGTGGGCCTAATGAAAAACTGTTTTTT. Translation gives CASSLAGGPNEKLFF.

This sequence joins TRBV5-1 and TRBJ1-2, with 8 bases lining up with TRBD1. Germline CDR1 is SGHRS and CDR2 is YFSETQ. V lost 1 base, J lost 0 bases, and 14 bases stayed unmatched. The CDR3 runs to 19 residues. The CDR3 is CASSLMSGRRGRSNYGYTF. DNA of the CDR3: TGCGCCAGCAGCTTGATGTCTGGGCGCAGGGGGCGATCTAACTATGGCTACACCTTC. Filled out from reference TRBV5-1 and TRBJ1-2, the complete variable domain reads KAGVTQTPRYLIKTRGQQVTLSCSPISGHRSVSWYQQTPGQGLQFLFEYFSETQRNKGNFPGRFSGRQFSNSRSEMNVSTLELGDSALYLCASSLMSGRRGRSNYGYTFGSGTRLTVV.

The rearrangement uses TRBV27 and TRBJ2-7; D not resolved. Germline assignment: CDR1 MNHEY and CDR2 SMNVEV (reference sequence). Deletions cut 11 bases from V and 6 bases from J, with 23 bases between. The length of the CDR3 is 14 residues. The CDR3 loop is CAGLRNIRNCEQYF. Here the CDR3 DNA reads TGTGCCGGGTTGAGGAACATACGGAATTGCGAGCAGTACTTC.